This TCR beta chain was found in a study of regulatory T cells in long-lasting Graves disease. HTBI primers from iRepertoire and Arm-PCR of CDR3 regions yielded the TCR beta libraries. TCRdb used MiXCR to reprocess the multiplex PCR reads, holding one entry per CDR3 protein. The table has under 450,000 distinct CDR3 sequences, roughly a quarter seen once. CDR3 length: 13 residues. The germline V gene encodes CDR1 SNHLY and CDR2 FYNNEI. Trimming removed 4 bases from V and 5 bases from J, with 12 bases in between. The sample holds many counts of this clonotype. Time point in this sample: persistent/refractory GD, antithyroid drugs over 5 years with positive TRAb. Generation of the TCR library employed RNA extracted from PBMCs.

The TCR originated in a female donor with Graves disease. This material consisted of peripheral blood mononuclear cells (PBMCs), taken when the disease was refractory, from a patient treated with antithyroid drugs. The chain recombines TRBV2 with TRBJ2-7, with D perhaps given as TRBD1 or TRBD2 (5 bases each). The CDR3 reads CASSARGEHEQYF. The CDR3 DNA reads TGTGCCAGCAGTGCGAGAGGGGAGCACGAGCAGTACTTC. Filled out from reference TRBV2 and TRBJ2-7, the complete variable domain reads EPEVTQTPSHQVTQMGQEVILRCVPISNHLYFYWYRQILGQKVEFLVSFYNNEISEKSEIFDDQFSVERPDGSNFTLKIRSTKLEDSAMYFCASSARGEHEQYFGPGTRLTVT.